The following is a T cell receptor (beta chain) sequence with its context. The sample has other DNA sequences that encode this CDR3 too. The data were taken from a study of T cells after somatic rescue of genetic block. Germline lookup yields CDR1 SGDLS and CDR2 YYNGEE. The CDR3 contains 15 residues. Unmatched junction bases numbered 3, after V lost 0 bases and J lost 5 bases. Some clones are missing from TCRdb's copy, which holds only in-frame ones; the method was immunoSEQ multiplex PCR. The sample contains approximately 110,000 clones, 90% to 95% of which appear only once. V usage is TRBV9 and J usage is TRBJ2-5; 11 bases line up with TRBD1. The sequencing input was peripheral blood mononuclear cells (PBMCs). This TCR came from a young woman. CDR3 amino acids: CASSVGTGGGETQYF. In DNA, the CDR3 is TGTGCCAGCAGCGTAGGGACAGGGGGCGGGGAGACCCAGTACTTC.